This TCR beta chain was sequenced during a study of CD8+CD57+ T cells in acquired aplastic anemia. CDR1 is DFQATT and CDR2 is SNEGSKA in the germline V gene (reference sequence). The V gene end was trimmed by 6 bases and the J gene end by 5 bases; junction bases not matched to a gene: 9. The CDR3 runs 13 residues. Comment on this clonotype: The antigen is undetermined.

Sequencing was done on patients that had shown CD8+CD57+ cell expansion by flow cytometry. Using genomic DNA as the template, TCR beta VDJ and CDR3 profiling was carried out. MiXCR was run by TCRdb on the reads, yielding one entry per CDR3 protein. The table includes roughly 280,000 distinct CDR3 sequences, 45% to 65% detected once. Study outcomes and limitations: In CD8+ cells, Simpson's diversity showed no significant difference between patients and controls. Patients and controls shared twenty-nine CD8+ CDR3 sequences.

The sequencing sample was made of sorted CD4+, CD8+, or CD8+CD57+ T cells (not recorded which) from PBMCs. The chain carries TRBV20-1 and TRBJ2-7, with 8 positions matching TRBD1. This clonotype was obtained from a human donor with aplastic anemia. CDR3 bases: TGCAGTGCGGATAGACAGGGGTTCAACGAGCAGTACTTC. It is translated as CSADRQGFNEQYF.